This entry lists 13 T cell receptor beta chains sequenced from one sample in a study of blood T cell repertoires in COVID-19 (dated by TCRdb to between 2020 and 2021). Libraries were made using the immunoSEQ multiplex PCR assay. TCRdb's version of the immuneACCESS table is confined to in-frame rearrangements and falls short of the full clone set. An unresolved V gene accounts for under half of the shortfall where checked; the remainder is of unknown origin. A total of around 20,000 clones appear in this sample, about nine tenths of them only once. Of the sample, 7.5% to 9% is held by the ten largest clones. Sequences were obtained from peripheral blood. The source is a human donor in a cohort sampled during active COVID-19. The donor label of this sample is uncertain.

The chain uses TRBV7-2 and TRBJ1-2; D may be TRBD1 (5 bases). The ends were cut back, 5 bases at V and 8 bases at J, with 21 bases in the middle. This CDR3 region has 15 residues. Germline V gives CDR1 SGHTA, CDR2 FQGNSA. This CDR3 is CASSPSTGRADGYTF. In DNA, the CDR3 is TGTGCCAGCAGCCCATCGACCGGCAGGGCGGACGGCTACACCTTC.

This chain connects TRBV2 to TRBJ2-1, with TRBD2 matching 7 bases. V trimming: 5 bases; J trimming: 3 bases; junction bases outside the gene matches: 13. Germline V gene sequence: CDR1 SNHLY, CDR2 FYNNEI. CDR3 length: 17 amino acids. The CDR3: CASSPMGGPNFYNEQFF. Written as DNA, the CDR3 is TGTGCCAGCAGTCCCATGGGAGGGCCGAATTTCTACAATGAGCAGTTCTTC.

The V and J genes are TRBV30 and TRBJ2-2; no clear D gene. Trimming cost V 3 bases and J 4 bases, with 9 bases left between them. The length of the CDR3 is 13 residues. CDR1 and CDR2 from the germline V gene are GTSNPN and SVGIG (reference sequence). This CDR3 reads CAWSDDFTGELFF. The CDR3 coding sequence is TGTGCCTGGAGCGATGACTTCACCGGGGAGCTGTTTTTT.

The rearrangement links TRBV27 to TRBJ2-7; the D gene is possibly TRBD1 (7 bases). V lost 7 bases, J lost 0 bases, and 16 bases lay in between. The CDR3 length is 15 residues. Germline values: CDR1 MNHEY, CDR2 SMNVEV (reference sequence). CDR3 residues: CASTPGGQGSYEQYF. CDR3 nucleotide sequence: TGTGCCAGCACCCCAGGGGGGCAGGGCTCCTACGAGCAGTACTTC.

This chain uses TRBV5-4 with TRBJ2-7; a weak D match, TRBD2 (6 bases). From germline, CDR1 is SGHNT and CDR2 YYREEE (reference sequence). With 4 bases removed from V and 2 bases from J, the gap between germline ends came to 16 bases. The CDR3 runs to 15 residues. This chain's CDR3 is CASSPAGSAAYEQYF. DNA for the CDR3: TGTGCCAGCAGCCCCGCCGGGAGTGCGGCCTACGAGCAGTACTTC.

This chain links TRBV27 with TRBJ1-1, with D hard to call. The CDR3 is made up of 14 amino acids. CDR1 and CDR2 from the germline V gene are MNHEY and SMNVEV (reference sequence). Trimming pared 3 bases from V and 5 bases from J, leaving 13 bases between. CDR3 DNA sequence: TGTGCCAGCAGTTTGCTTTCGAGGGAAACTGAAGCTTTCTTT. This encodes CASSLLSRETEAFF.

The rearrangement joins TRBV19 to TRBJ2-3, with 7 positions matching TRBD2. Germline V gene lookup returns CDR1 LNHDA and CDR2 SQIVND (reference sequence). Trimming cost V 4 bases and J 4 bases; bases outside gene matches: 8. CDR3 length equals 15 residues. The CDR3 sequence: CASSKASGTPDTQYF. The CDR3 bases are TGTGCCAGTAGTAAAGCCAGCGGGACCCCAGATACGCAGTATTTT.

There are a few counts of this clone. The V call is TRBV21-1, the J call TRBJ2-2; the tabulated D call, TRBD2, remains unverified against the DNA. TRBV21-1 is a pseudogene. The CDR3 loop spans 14 amino acids. The chain's CDR3 is CASRGLEGTGELFF. CDR3 sequence (DNA): TGTGCCAGCAGGGGACTAGAGGGCACCGGGGAGCTGTTTTTT.

The chain carries TRBV2 and TRBJ2-5; 7 bases fit TRBD2. The germline gives CDR1 SNHLY, CDR2 FYNNEI. CDR3 length: 14 amino acids. V trimming: 1 base; J trimming: 5 bases; junction bases outside the gene matches: 4. CDR3 sequence reads: CASSEGGGYETQYF. CDR3 sequence (DNA): TGTGCCAGCAGTGAAGGGGGAGGGTATGAGACCCAGTACTTC.

This chain joins TRBV9 and TRBJ2-1; 9 nucleotides line up with TRBD2. The germline gives CDR1 SGDLS, CDR2 YYNGEE. The CDR3 sequence is 16 residues long. J gave up 2 bases and V 1 base, and 4 bases lay outside the gene matches. As DNA, the CDR3 is TGTGCCAGCAGCGTAAGGCGGGAGGGTACCTACAATGAGCAGTTCTTC. This codes for CASSVRREGTYNEQFF.

This clone was seen a single time. V usage is TRBV28 and J usage is TRBJ2-1, with D perhaps matching TRBD2 (6 bases). Germline CDR1 and CDR2: MDHEN and SYDVKM. The CDR3 consists of 17 residues. V was cut by 4 bases and J by 8 bases, with 24 bases left in between. The CDR3 DNA reads as TGTGCCAGCAGTTCCCCTTCGGCTAGCGTATTTTCATATGAGCAGTTCTTC. Translated, it gives CASSSPSASVFSYEQFF.

This clone has a single count. This chain uses TRBV5-5 with TRBJ2-1, with 10 nucleotides matching TRBD2. The CDR3 is 20 amino acids. V was pared by 3 bases and J by 5 bases, with 20 bases of the junction left unmatched. CDR1 is SGHKS and CDR2 is YYEKEE in the germline V gene (reference sequence). The DNA for the CDR3 is TGTGCCAGCAGCTCATCGGCTAGCGGGAGTGGCCCACCCAGGGACAATGAGCAGTTCTTC. Protein product: CASSSSASGSGPPRDNEQFF.

This sequence joins TRBV18 and TRBJ2-7, with D hard to call. Germline lookup yields CDR1 KGHSH and CDR2 LQKENI. V lost 4 bases to trimming and J lost 0 bases, with 13 bases between them. CDR3 length equals 15 residues. The CDR3: CASSLSLESSYEQYF. The DNA of the CDR3 is TGTGCCAGCTCACTTTCCCTTGAGAGCTCCTACGAGCAGTACTTC. Looking up the rest from reference TRBV18 and TRBJ2-7 gives the full variable domain: NAGVMQNPRHLVRRRGQEARLRCSPMKGHSHVYWYRQLPEEGLKFMVYLQKENIIDESGMPKERFSAEFPKEGPSILRIQQVVRGDSAAYFCASSLSLESSYEQYFGPGTRLTVT.